Below are 16 T cell receptor beta chains sequenced from a single sample in a study of T-cell memory formation after mild COVID-19. TCRdb analysed the 5' RACE reads with MiXCR anew, one entry per CDR3 protein. This sample yields hundreds of thousands of distinct CDR3 sequences, of which roughly 17% are seen a single time; about 7.5% belongs to the top ten. The sample taken for sequencing was PBMCs or a T cell subset sorted from them (not recorded which). The receptors here all came from an adult woman who had mild COVID-19 (a few samples of this study predate the infection). Cell type and time point are not known.

The chain is built from TRBV7-9 and TRBJ2-3, with D perhaps TRBD2 (6 bases). CDR3 size: 16 residues. V shed 2 bases and J shed 2 bases, with 14 bases lying between them. Germline V lookup: CDR1 SEHNR, CDR2 FQNEAQ (reference sequence). CDR3 amino acids: CASSLHSGPFTDTQYF. CDR3 DNA sequence: TGTGCCAGCAGCTTACATAGCGGCCCCTTCACAGATACGCAGTATTTT.

The rearrangement links TRBV6-2 or TRBV6-3 to TRBJ1-1; D not certain. The germline V and J ends were trimmed by 2 bases and 3 bases, with 7 bases remaining between them. This CDR3 has 13 amino acids. Germline-derived CDR1 and CDR2 are MNHEY and SVGEGT. DNA for the CDR3: TGTGCCAGCAGTTACGAGGATGACACTGAAGCTTTCTTT. Translation: CASSYEDDTEAFF.

The genes are TRBV3-1 and TRBJ1-1; maybe TRBD1 (5 bases). V was cut by 4 bases and J by 0 bases, with 12 bases left in between. CDR3 size: 15 residues. In germline, CDR1 is LGHDT, CDR2 YNNKEL (reference sequence). As DNA, the CDR3 is TGTGCCAGCAGCCTAGGGGAGGGGATGAACACTGAAGCTTTCTTT. This translates into CASSLGEGMNTEAFF.

This clonotype was detected only a few times. This rearrangement joins TRBV6-6 to TRBJ2-7, with 15 bases matching TRBD2. There are 18 residues in the CDR3. The J segment lost 0 bases and the V segment lost 7 bases, leaving 10 bases of the junction unmatched. Germline V gene data show CDR1 as MNHNY and CDR2 as SVGAGI (reference sequence). CDR3 DNA sequence: TGTGCCAGCACCTGGGGGGGACTAGCGGGAGGCCTCTCCTACGAGCAGTACTTC. Translated: CASTWGGLAGGLSYEQYF.

V and J are TRBV12-3 or TRBV12-4 and TRBJ2-7, with 13 bases identical to TRBD2. V shed 4 bases, J shed 3 bases, and the junction held 9 bases outside the gene matches. The CDR3 covers 17 residues. In DNA, the CDR3 is TGTGCCAGCAGTTATCCCGGGACTAGCGGGACCCACTACGAGCAGTACTTC. It codes for CASSYPGTSGTHYEQYF.

In its sample, this clonotype was seen a few times. One end of the junction does not line up with germline, which may come from a read error. The chain uses TRBV5-1 and TRBJ2-1, with TRBD2 matching 9 bases. Germline assignment: CDR1 SGHRS and CDR2 YFSETQ. This CDR3 spans 16 amino acids. CDR3 sequence reads: CASSHPGTSSNNEQFF. As DNA, the CDR3 is TGCGCCAGCAGCCATCCCGGGACTAGCTCCAACAATGAGCAGTTCTTC.

This clonotype appeared many times. The chain links TRBV12-3 or TRBV12-4 to TRBJ2-1; D call uncertain. Trimming removed 3 bases at V and 8 bases at J, with 8 bases between. The length of the CDR3 is 12 residues. DNA for the CDR3: TGTGCCAGCAGTTTGGCGGTCCATGAGCAGTTCTTC. It yields the protein CASSLAVHEQFF.

V and J are TRBV6-5 and TRBJ2-7; TRBD2 aligns across 11 bases. CDR3 length equals 16 residues. The V and J ends lost 6 bases and 3 bases, in that order; junction bases with no gene match: 10. From germline, CDR1 is MNHEY and CDR2 SVGAGI. The DNA for the CDR3 is TGTGCCAGCAGCCCAGTAGCGGGAGGGCCCTTCTACGAGCAGTACTTC. As protein: CASSPVAGGPFYEQYF.

V and J are TRBV11-2 and TRBJ1-1; a weak D match, TRBD1 (5 bases). V shed 4 bases and J shed 1 base, with 13 bases lying between them. Germline V gene sequence: CDR1 SGHAT, CDR2 FQNNGV. CDR3 length: 15 residues. Written as DNA, the CDR3 is TGTGCCAGCAGCTGGGGGACGGGAACGAACACTGAAGCTTTCTTT. Encoded protein: CASSWGTGTNTEAFF.

Ten or more counts support this clonotype. The V call is TRBV6-6, the J call TRBJ1-1, with D perhaps TRBD1 (5 bases). This CDR3 comprises 14 residues. The V gene lost 0 bases and the J gene lost 3 bases, with 8 bases spanning the gap. Germline V gene data show CDR1 as MNHNY and CDR2 as SVGAGI (reference sequence). CDR3: CASSYSQGYTEAFF. CDR3 nucleotide sequence: TGTGCCAGCAGTTACTCCCAGGGTTACACTGAAGCTTTCTTT.

This clonotype has only a few counts. This sequence joins TRBV2 and TRBJ2-7; TRBD2 is a possible D gene (6 bases). This CDR3 is 11 amino acids long. Germline V gene sequence: CDR1 SNHLY, CDR2 FYNNEI. V lost 6 bases and J 6 bases, leaving 9 bases between the germline ends. The CDR3, as DNA: TGTGCCAGCAGACTAGCAATCGAGCAGTACTTC. Encoded protein: CASRLAIEQYF.

The V gene is TRBV7-9, the J gene TRBJ2-3; D is uncertain. V was cut by 5 bases and J by 6 bases, with 12 bases left in between. Germline V gene sequence: CDR1 SEHNR, CDR2 FQNEAQ (reference sequence). The CDR3 has 13 amino acids. The CDR3 spells CASSLDQRDTQYF. The CDR3, as DNA: TGTGCCAGCAGCCTTGACCAAAGGGATACGCAGTATTTT. The whole variable domain, remainder taken from reference TRBV7-9 and TRBJ2-3, is DTGVSQNPRHKITKRGQNVTFRCDPISEHNRLYWYRQTLGQGPEFLTYFQNEAQLEKSRLLSDRFSAERPKGSFSTLEIQRTEQGDSAMYLCASSLDQRDTQYFGPGTRLTVL.

This clonotype was seen a few times. The chain joins TRBV29-1 to TRBJ2-2; 8 bases line up with TRBD1. Germline CDR1 reads SQVTM; CDR2 reads ANQGSEA. The CDR3 has 13 residues. The ends lost 6 bases at V and 6 bases at J; junction bases unmatched: 6. DNA of the CDR3: TGCAGCGTAGGGAGACAGGGGTCCGGGGAGCTGTTTTTT. It yields the protein CSVGRQGSGELFF.

This clonotype was detected a few times. V gene TRBV11-3 combines with J gene TRBJ1-1, with D unclear. The CDR3 loop spans 14 amino acids. Germline lookup yields CDR1 SGHNT and CDR2 YENEEA. Trimming cost V 1 base and J 1 base, with 7 bases left between them. The CDR3 here is CASSLGNRNTEAFF. CDR3 coding DNA: TGTGCCAGCAGCTTAGGTAACAGGAACACTGAAGCTTTCTTT.

The chain couples TRBV7-2 to TRBJ2-1; TRBD2 agrees at 7 bases. Germline V gene data show CDR1 as SGHTA and CDR2 as FQGNSA. The CDR3 length is 16 residues. J lost 0 bases, V lost 3 bases, and 5 bases had no gene match. The CDR3 reads CASSLGGRASYNEQFF. DNA of the CDR3: TGTGCCAGCAGCTTGGGTGGGAGGGCCTCCTACAATGAGCAGTTCTTC. Together with reference TRBV7-2 and TRBJ2-1, the CDR3 gives the full variable domain: GAGVSQSPSNKVTEKGKDVELRCDPISGHTALYWYRQSLGQGLEFLIYFQGNSAPDKSGLPSDRFSAERTGGSVSTLTIQRTQQEDSAVYLCASSLGGRASYNEQFFGPGTRLTVL.

Ten or more counts support this clonotype. The CDR3 DNA reads as TGTGCCAGTAGCCGGTCCGGACAAATGAACACTGAAGCTTTCTTT. It encodes CASSRSGQMNTEAFF. This chain uses TRBV19 with TRBJ1-1; possible D gene TRBD1, 5 bases. Deletions cut 6 bases from V and 0 bases from J, with 14 bases between. Germline V gene lookup returns CDR1 LNHDA and CDR2 SQIVND (reference sequence). The CDR3 is made up of 15 amino acids.